This TCR beta chain appears in the sequencing data of a study of graft-versus-host responses after intestinal transplantation. For the study at large: Transplantation in recipients was multivisceral, liver-intestinal, or isolated intestinal. Recipients uniformly received anti-thymocyte globulin induction, followed by tacrolimus and steroids for roughly 3 years. Study-wide findings and caveats: Elevated graft-versus-host to host-versus-graft clonal ratios in allografts were recorded for patients with graft-donor T cell macrochimerism. GvH clones surfaced in recipient marrow, some emerging earlier in ileum or blood.

The V gene's germline CDR1 is SGHAT and CDR2 FQNNGV. Deletions cut 4 bases from V and 3 bases from J, with 3 bases between. This CDR3 spans 11 amino acids. The method was immunoSEQ multiplex PCR; TCRdb's version includes in-frame clones alone and lacks a portion of them. The sample consists of approximately 60,000 clones, more than 85% of them appearing once. To note about this clone: Its antigen is unknown.

The chain links TRBV11-2 to TRBJ2-5, with D uncertain. Sequencing was performed on unstimulated CD8+ T cells sorted from spleen or lymph node cells, taken before transplant. This clonotype originated in a human donor who was the organ donor for an intestinal transplant. This CDR3 is CASSSEETQYF. The DNA for the CDR3 is TGTGCCAGCAGCTCTGAAGAGACCCAGTACTTC. Full variable domain (remainder filled in from reference TRBV11-2 and TRBJ2-5): EAGVAQSPRYKIIEKRQSVAFWCNPISGHATLYWYQQILGQGPKLLIQFQNNGVVDDSQLPKDRFSAERLKGVDSTLKIQPAKLEDSAVYLCASSSEETQYFGPGTRLLVL.